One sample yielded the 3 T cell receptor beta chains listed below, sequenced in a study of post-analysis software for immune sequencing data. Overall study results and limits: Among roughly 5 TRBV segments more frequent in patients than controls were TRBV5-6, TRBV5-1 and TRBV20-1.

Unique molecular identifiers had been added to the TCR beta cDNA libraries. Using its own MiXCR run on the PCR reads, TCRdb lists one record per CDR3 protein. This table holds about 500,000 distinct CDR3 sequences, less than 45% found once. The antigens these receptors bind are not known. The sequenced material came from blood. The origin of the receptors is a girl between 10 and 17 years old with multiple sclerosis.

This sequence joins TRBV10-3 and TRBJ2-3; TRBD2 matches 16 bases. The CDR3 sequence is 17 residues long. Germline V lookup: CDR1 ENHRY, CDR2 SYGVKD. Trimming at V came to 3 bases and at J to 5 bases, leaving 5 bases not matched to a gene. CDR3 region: CAISDTGLAGGKDTQYF. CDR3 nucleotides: TGTGCCATCAGTGACACGGGACTAGCGGGAGGGAAAGATACGCAGTATTTT.

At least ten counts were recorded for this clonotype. This chain's CDR3 is CASSQDPDMGGYEQYF. In DNA, the CDR3 is TGCGCCAGCAGCCAAGATCCGGACATGGGTGGCTACGAGCAGTACTTC. The V gene is TRBV4-1, the J gene TRBJ2-7; tentative D call: TRBD1 (5 bases). Germline assignment: CDR1 MGHRA and CDR2 YSYEKL. Trimming stripped 0 bases from V and 3 bases from J, with 15 bases between. The CDR3 length is 16 residues.

CDR3 protein: CASSPWVGETGNTIYF. The CDR3 DNA follows: TGTGCCAGCAGCCCCTGGGTCGGCGAAACTGGAAACACCATATATTTT. This chain links TRBV9 with TRBJ1-3; D is unclear. There are 16 residues in the CDR3. Germline CDR1 reads SGDLS; CDR2 reads YYNGEE. Trimming shortened V by 4 bases and J by 2 bases, and 16 bases separated the two germline ends.